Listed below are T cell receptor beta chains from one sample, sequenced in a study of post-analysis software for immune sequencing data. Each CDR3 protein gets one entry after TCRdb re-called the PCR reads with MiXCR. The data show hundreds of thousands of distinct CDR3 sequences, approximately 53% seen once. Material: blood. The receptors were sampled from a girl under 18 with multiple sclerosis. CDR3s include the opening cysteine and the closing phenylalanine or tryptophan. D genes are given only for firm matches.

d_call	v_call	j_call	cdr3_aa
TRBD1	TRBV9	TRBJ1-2	CASSALRVGGNYGYTF
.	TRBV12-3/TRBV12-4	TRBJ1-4	CASSRPERSKKLFF
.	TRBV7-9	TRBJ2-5	CASSLGGSRETQYF
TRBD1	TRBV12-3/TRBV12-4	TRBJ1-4	CASKTDRGEKLFF
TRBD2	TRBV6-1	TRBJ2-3	CASSPSAWSSGRGDTQYF
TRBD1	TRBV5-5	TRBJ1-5	CASSLWQGARQPQHF
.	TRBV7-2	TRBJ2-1	CASSLRSGLYNEQFF
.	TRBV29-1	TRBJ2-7	CSVSNQGPFYEQYF
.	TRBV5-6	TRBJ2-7	CASSLPRTEQYF
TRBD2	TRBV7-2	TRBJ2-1	CASSLEASGHNEQFF
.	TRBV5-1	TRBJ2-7	CASSTDPDGWSYEQYF
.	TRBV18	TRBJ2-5	CASSPPRRGGETQYF
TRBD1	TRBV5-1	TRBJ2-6	CASSDRGSGANVLTF
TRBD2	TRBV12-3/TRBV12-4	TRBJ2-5	CASREPSGETLYF
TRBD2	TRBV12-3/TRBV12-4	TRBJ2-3	CASSRTSGRVTDTQYF
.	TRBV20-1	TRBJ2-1	CSAASGLSSYNEQFF
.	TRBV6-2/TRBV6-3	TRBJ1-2	CASSYSLNPGQYNYGYTF
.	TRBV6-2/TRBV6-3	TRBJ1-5	CASSYGVGNQPQHF
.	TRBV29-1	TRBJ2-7	CSVVPYGGEQYF
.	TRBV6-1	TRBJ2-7	CASRGHQGDEQYF
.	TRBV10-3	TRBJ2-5	CAISAIYSGQETQYF
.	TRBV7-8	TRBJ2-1	CASSPLVGGPHNEQFF
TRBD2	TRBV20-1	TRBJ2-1	CSARDNGRENNEQFF
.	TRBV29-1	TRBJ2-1	CSVEGGRSDRGLFNEQFF
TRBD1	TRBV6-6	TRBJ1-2	CASSYSIGQGQDYGYTF
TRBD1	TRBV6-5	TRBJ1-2	CASSSTDRPNYGYTF
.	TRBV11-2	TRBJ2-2	CASRRQSTGELFF
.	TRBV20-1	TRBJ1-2	CSARGGLGGYGYTF
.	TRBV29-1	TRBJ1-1	CSAENRENTEAFF
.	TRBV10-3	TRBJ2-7	CAISEGSILSSYEQYF
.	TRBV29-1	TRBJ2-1	CSVGRVAYNEQFF
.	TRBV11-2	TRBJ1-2	CASSSSAGYGYTF
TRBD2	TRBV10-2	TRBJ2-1	CASGTSGGVYNEQFF
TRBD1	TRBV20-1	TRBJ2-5	CSAEDREETQYF
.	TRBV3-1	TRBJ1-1	CASSYDVGEAFF
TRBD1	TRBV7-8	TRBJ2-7	CASSSDREPLSYEQYF
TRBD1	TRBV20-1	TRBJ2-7	CSARGTGTGGGYEQYF
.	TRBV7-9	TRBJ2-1	CASSLAAGTANEQFF
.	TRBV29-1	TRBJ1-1	CSVGGSLNTEAFF
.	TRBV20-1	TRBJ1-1	CSTRDREGLTEAFF
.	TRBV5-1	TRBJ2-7	CASSLPGIFYEQYF
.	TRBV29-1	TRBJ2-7	CSVGPVSSYEQYF
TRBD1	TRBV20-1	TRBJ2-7	CSARLAGTGAHEQYF
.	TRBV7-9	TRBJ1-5	CASSLEAGNQPQHF
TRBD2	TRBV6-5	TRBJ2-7	CASSYGGGKEYF
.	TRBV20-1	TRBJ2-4	CSAESGQNIQYF
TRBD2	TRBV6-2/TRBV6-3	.	CASRPNLSGGYEQYF
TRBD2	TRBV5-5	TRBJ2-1	CASSSSLTSGGSNEQFF
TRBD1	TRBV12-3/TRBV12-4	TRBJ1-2	CASSSTTGNYGYTF
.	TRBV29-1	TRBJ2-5	CSAQERRGGETQYF
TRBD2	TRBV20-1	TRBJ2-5	CSARSRSGGRGETQYF
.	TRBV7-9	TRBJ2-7	CASTYGGNYEQYF
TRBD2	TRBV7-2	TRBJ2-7	CASSSTSGGSYEQYF
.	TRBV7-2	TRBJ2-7	CASSLGPRIYEQYF
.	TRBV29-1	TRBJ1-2	CSVEGTRGRYGYTF
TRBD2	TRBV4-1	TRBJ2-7	CASGHLGLADPRNHEQYF
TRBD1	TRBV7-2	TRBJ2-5	CASSLAQGVVETQYF
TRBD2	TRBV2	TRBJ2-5	CASMSLAGDREQYF
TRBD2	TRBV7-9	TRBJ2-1	CASSPLPAGRYNEQFF
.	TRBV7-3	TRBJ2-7	CASSPHAGRVYEQYF